Listed below are T cell receptor beta chains from one sample, sequenced in a study of radiotherapy plus CTLA-4 blockade in lung cancer. Sequenced by immunoSEQ multiplex PCR; TCRdb stores in-frame clones only, minus some. The table includes tens of thousands of clones, 77% detected once. The sequencing used peripheral blood, collected from a patient treated with radiotherapy plus ipilimumab. Source of these receptors: a human donor with non-small cell lung cancer that progressed on radiotherapy plus ipilimumab. CDR3s include the opening cysteine and the closing phenylalanine or tryptophan. The D gene is left open where the match is weak. The size entry is marked missing in some rows and otherwise reads once, few, many or a size class.

V gene	clone size	D gene	J gene	CDR3 protein	CDR3 DNA
TRBV5-6	NA	TRBD1	TRBJ1-1	CASSSGTAFEAFF	TGTGCCAGCAGCTCCGGGACAGCCTTCGAAGCTTTCTTT
TRBV5-1	NA	TRBD1	TRBJ1-2	CASSSQGGRYGYTF	TGCGCCAGCAGCTCGCAGGGGGGCAGATATGGCTACACCTTC
TRBV28	NA	NA	TRBJ2-7	CASSLVTTRSYEQYF	TGTGCCAGCAGTTTAGTTACCACCAGATCCTACGAGCAGTACTTC
TRBV4-2	NA	TRBD1	TRBJ2-7	CASSRDPGQSSYEQYF	TGTGCCAGCAGTCGGGATCCGGGACAGAGCTCCTACGAGCAGTACTTC
TRBV29-1	NA	NA	TRBJ2-3	CSVRVVNTQYF	TGCAGCGTTAGGGTGGTAAATACGCAGTATTTT
TRBV18	NA	NA	TRBJ2-2	CASSLQGMAGELFF	TGTGCCAGCTCACTCCAGGGAATGGCCGGGGAGCTGTTTTTT
TRBV4-3	NA	NA	TRBJ1-4	CASREQGNEKLFF	TGCGCCAGCAGGGAACAGGGTAATGAAAAACTGTTTTTT
TRBV19	NA	NA	TRBJ1-5	CASMKGWSQPQHF	TGTGCCAGTATGAAGGGGTGGAGTCAGCCCCAGCATTTT
TRBV7-2	NA	NA	TRBJ1-1	CASSLGQGYRTEAFF	TGTGCCAGCAGCTTAGGACAAGGGTATCGCACTGAAGCTTTCTTT
TRBV2	NA	NA	TRBJ2-6	CASSTGRESGANVLTF	TGTGCCAGCAGTACGGGACGGGAGTCTGGGGCCAACGTCCTGACTTTC
TRBV4-1	few	NA	TRBJ1-1	CASSQAADTEAFF	TGCGCCAGCAGCCAAGCGGCGGACACTGAAGCTTTCTTT
TRBV6-5	NA	TRBD1	TRBJ1-2	CASSGTDRGGYGYTF	TGTGCCAGCAGTGGGACGGACAGGGGTGGCTATGGCTACACCTTC
TRBV5-1	NA	TRBD1	TRBJ2-5	CASSSGQGTETQYF	TGCGCCAGCAGCTCGGGACAGGGGACGGAGACCCAGTACTTC
TRBV27	few	NA	TRBJ1-1	CASSSDSGTEAFF	TGTGCCAGCAGTTCCGACAGCGGCACTGAAGCTTTCTTT
TRBV6-6	NA	TRBD1	TRBJ1-1	CASRQGWNTEAFF	TGTGCCAGCAGACAGGGGTGGAACACTGAAGCTTTCTTT
TRBV20-1	NA	NA	TRBJ2-2	CSAPYGELFF	TGCAGTGCCCCCTACGGGGAGCTGTTTTTT
TRBV27	NA	NA	TRBJ1-5	CASSLSVGGSSPQHF	TGTGCCAGCAGTTTATCCGTGGGGGGTTCCTCGCCCCAGCATTTT
TRBV4-3	few	TRBD1	TRBJ1-5	CASSQKGQGVNQPQHF	TGCGCCAGCAGCCAAAAGGGACAGGGAGTAAATCAGCCCCAGCATTTT
TRBV11-2	NA	NA	TRBJ1-2	CASSPREGVYGYTF	TGTGCCAGCAGCCCCCGAGAAGGAGTCTATGGCTACACCTTC
TRBV5-8	NA	TRBD1	TRBJ1-3	CASSPRTGGLNTIYF	TGTGCCAGCAGCCCCCGAACAGGGGGCTTAAACACCATATATTTT
TRBV29-1	NA	NA	TRBJ2-7	CSVVSDRYEQYF	TGCAGCGTCGTAAGCGACCGGTACGAGCAGTACTTC
TRBV4-1	once	NA	TRBJ2-7	CASSPDWGRIYEQYF	TGCGCCAGCAGCCCCGATTGGGGGAGGATCTACGAGCAGTACTTC
TRBV15	once	TRBD1	TRBJ1-2	CATSKDRAHLYGYTF	TGTGCCACCAGCAAAGACAGGGCACACCTTTATGGCTACACCTTC
TRBV5-1	NA	NA	TRBJ1-2	CASSLSTDYGYTF	TGCGCCAGCAGCTTGTCAACGGACTATGGCTACACCTTC
TRBV19	NA	NA	TRBJ2-2	CASSIGGGGQATGELFF	TGTGCCAGTAGTATCGGAGGTGGGGGCCAGGCCACCGGGGAGCTGTTTTTT
TRBV7-2	NA	NA	TRBJ2-6	CASTFLANVLTF	TGTGCCAGCACATTCTTGGCCAACGTCCTGACTTTC
TRBV7-9	NA	TRBD2	TRBJ2-2	CASSSGTSGRGNTGELFF	TGTGCCAGCAGCTCCGGGACTAGCGGGAGGGGTAACACCGGGGAGCTGTTTTTT
TRBV9	NA	NA	TRBJ1-5	CASSPHRDLQSNQPQHF	TGTGCCAGCAGCCCGCACCGGGACCTTCAGAGCAATCAGCCCCAGCATTTT
TRBV6-5	NA	NA	TRBJ1-4	CASRPTGFWDEKLFF	TGTGCCAGCAGACCAACAGGATTTTGGGATGAAAAACTGTTTTTT
TRBV25-1	once	NA	TRBJ2-7	CASSGYSSSYEQYF	TGTGCCAGCAGTGGGTACAGTAGCTCCTACGAGCAGTACTTC
TRBV7-2	NA	NA	TRBJ1-1	CASSSYGSPAFF	TGTGCCAGCAGCTCTTACGGCAGCCCAGCTTTCTTT
TRBV10-3	NA	NA	TRBJ2-1	CAISVGGSSGNEQFF	TGTGCCATCAGTGTGGGCGGGTCCTCGGGGAATGAGCAGTTCTTC
TRBV6-5	NA	NA	TRBJ1-5	CASSYRESNQPQHF	TGTGCCAGCAGTTACAGGGAAAGCAATCAGCCCCAGCATTTT
TRBV7-6	NA	TRBD2	TRBJ2-3	CASSSPSGRATDTQYF	TGTGCCAGCAGCTCTCCTAGCGGGAGGGCCACAGATACGCAGTATTTT
TRBV5-6	NA	NA	TRBJ1-5	CASSLGGWNQPQHF	TGTGCCAGCAGCTTAGGGGGGTGGAATCAGCCCCAGCATTTT
TRBV7-9	NA	NA	TRBJ1-1	CASSLDRAFVNTEAFF	TGTGCCAGCAGCCTGGACAGAGCGTTTGTGAACACTGAAGCTTTCTTT
TRBV9	few	TRBD2	TRBJ2-5	CASSVGTSIWETQYF	TGTGCCAGCAGCGTAGGGACTAGTATATGGGAGACCCAGTACTTC
TRBV14	NA	TRBD2	TRBJ2-1	CASSQVPSGGWYGEQFF	TGTGCCAGCAGCCAAGTTCCCAGCGGGGGGTGGTATGGTGAGCAGTTCTTC
TRBV18	NA	NA	TRBJ2-7	CASSPGVAEFYEQYF	TGTGCCAGCTCTCCCGGGGTAGCGGAGTTCTACGAGCAGTACTTC
TRBV2	NA	TRBD2	TRBJ2-1	CASRTKRGGPGEQFF	TGTGCCAGCAGGACTAAGCGGGGGGGCCCCGGTGAGCAGTTCTTC
TRBV7-2	few	NA	TRBJ1-3	CASSLSGASGNTIYF	TGTGCCAGCAGCTTAAGCGGGGCTTCTGGAAACACCATATATTTT
TRBV2	few	TRBD1	TRBJ2-7	CASTPLGQGKGSEQYF	TGTGCCAGCACCCCCCTGGGACAGGGAAAGGGGTCAGAGCAGTACTTC
TRBV7-9	NA	TRBD2	TRBJ2-1	CASSLESSTSGGAYNEQFF	TGTGCCAGCAGCTTAGAGTCTTCGACTAGCGGGGGGGCCTACAATGAGCAGTTCTTC